This TCR beta chain appears in the sequencing data of a study of CD8+CD57+ T cells in acquired aplastic anemia. The study, taken as a whole, reports: Overlapping CD8+ CDR3 repertoires of patients and controls contained roughly 27 shared sequences.

The patients chosen for sequencing had shown expansion of CD8+CD57+ cells (detected by flow cytometry). Patients had undergone no therapy by the time their blood was sampled. At least ten counts were recorded for this clonotype. Antigen unknown. Trimming stripped 3 bases from V and 3 bases from J, with 2 bases between. Per the germline V gene, CDR1 is LNHDA and CDR2 is SQIVND (reference sequence). CDR3 length: 11 amino acids. CDR3 and TCR beta VDJ profiling relied on genomic DNA as the template. TCRdb re-called the reads with MiXCR, one entry per CDR3 protein. The data show under 250,000 distinct CDR3 sequences, 60% to 80% seen once.

The chain is built from TRBV19 and TRBJ1-1; the D is unclear. Sequencing was performed on sorted CD4+, CD8+, or CD8+CD57+ T cells (not recorded which) from PBMCs. The TCR comes from a human donor with aplastic anemia. The CDR3 protein is CASSIYTEAFF. Written as DNA, the CDR3 is TGTGCCAGTAGTATTTACACTGAAGCTTTCTTT.